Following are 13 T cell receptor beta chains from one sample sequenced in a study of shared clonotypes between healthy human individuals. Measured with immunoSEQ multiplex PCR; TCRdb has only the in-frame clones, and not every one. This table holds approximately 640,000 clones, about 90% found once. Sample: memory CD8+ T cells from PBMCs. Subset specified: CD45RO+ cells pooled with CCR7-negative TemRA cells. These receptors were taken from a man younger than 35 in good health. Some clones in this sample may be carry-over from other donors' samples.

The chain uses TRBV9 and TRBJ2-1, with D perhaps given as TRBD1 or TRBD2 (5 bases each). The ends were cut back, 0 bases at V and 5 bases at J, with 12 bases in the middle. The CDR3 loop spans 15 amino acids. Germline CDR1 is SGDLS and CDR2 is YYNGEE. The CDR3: CASSVDPGHNNEQFF. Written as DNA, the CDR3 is TGTGCCAGCAGCGTAGATCCGGGGCACAACAATGAGCAGTTCTTC.

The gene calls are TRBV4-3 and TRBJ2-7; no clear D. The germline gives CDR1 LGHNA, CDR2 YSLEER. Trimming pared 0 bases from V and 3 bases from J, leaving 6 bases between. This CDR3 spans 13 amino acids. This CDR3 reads CASSQEGNYEQYF. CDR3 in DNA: TGCGCCAGCAGCCAAGAAGGTAACTACGAGCAGTACTTC.

CDR3 sequence reads: CASSEDRLAGGLDEQFF. DNA of the CDR3: TGTGCCAGCAGTGAAGACAGACTAGCGGGAGGGCTGGATGAGCAGTTCTTC. The V call is TRBV6-4, the J call TRBJ2-1, with 14 bases fitting TRBD2. Trimming removed 3 bases from V and 8 bases from J; junction bases left unmatched: 9. Germline values: CDR1 MRHNA, CDR2 SNTAGT. This CDR3 region has 17 residues.

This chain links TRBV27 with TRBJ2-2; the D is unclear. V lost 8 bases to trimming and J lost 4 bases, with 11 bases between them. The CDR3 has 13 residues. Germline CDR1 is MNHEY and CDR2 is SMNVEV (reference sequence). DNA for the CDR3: TGTGCCAGCGCGCTCGGACGCACCGGGGAGCTGTTTTTT. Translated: CASALGRTGELFF.

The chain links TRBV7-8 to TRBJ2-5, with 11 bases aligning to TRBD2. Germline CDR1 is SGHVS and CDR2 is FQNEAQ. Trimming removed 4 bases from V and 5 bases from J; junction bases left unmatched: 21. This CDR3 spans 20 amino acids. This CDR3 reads CASSSRGDRAIAGGPETQYF. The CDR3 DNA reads TGTGCCAGCAGCTCCAGAGGGGACAGGGCAATAGCGGGAGGGCCGGAGACCCAGTACTTC.

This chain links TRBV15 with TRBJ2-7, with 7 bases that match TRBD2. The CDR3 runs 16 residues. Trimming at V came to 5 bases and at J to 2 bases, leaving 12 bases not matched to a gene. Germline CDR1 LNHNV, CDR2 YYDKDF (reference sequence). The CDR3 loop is CATSSGAAGEAYEQYF. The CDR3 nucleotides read TGTGCCACCAGCTCCGGAGCTGCGGGAGAGGCCTACGAGCAGTACTTC.

For the CDR3, the DNA is TGTGCCAGCAGCCCCCCCGGGGAGCGGAGAACCTACGAGCAGTACTTC. Protein: CASSPPGERRTYEQYF. The chain uses TRBV13 and TRBJ2-7; D perhaps matches TRBD2 (5 bases). Deletions cut 5 bases from V and 2 bases from J, with 19 bases between. Germline CDR1 reads PRHDT; CDR2 reads FYEKMQ (reference sequence). CDR3 size: 16 residues.

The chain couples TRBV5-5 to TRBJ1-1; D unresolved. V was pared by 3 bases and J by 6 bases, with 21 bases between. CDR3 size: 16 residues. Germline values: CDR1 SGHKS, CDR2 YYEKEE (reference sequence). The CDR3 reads CASSSRAGSGFPEAFF. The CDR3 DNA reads TGTGCCAGCAGCTCTCGCGCCGGGTCCGGTTTCCCTGAAGCTTTCTTT.

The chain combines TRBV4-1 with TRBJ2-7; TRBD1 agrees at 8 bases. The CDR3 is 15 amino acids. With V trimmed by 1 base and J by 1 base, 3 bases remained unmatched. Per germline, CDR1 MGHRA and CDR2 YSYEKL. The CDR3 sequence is CASSQGRGLSYEQYF. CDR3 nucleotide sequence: TGCGCCAGCAGCCAAGGCAGGGGGCTTTCCTACGAGCAGTACTTC.

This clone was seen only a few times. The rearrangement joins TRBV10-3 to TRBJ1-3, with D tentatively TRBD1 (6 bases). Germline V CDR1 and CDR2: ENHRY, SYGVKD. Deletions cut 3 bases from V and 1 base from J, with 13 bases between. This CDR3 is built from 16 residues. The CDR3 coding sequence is TGTGCCATCAGTGAAGACACAGGGTTATCTGGAAACACCATATATTTT. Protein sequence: CAISEDTGLSGNTIYF.

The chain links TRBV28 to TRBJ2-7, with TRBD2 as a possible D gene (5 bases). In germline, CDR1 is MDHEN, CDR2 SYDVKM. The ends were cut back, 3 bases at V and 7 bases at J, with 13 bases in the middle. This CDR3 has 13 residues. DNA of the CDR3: TGTGCCAGCAGTTTCGGAGAGGGTCGGGAGCAGTACTTC. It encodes CASSFGEGREQYF.

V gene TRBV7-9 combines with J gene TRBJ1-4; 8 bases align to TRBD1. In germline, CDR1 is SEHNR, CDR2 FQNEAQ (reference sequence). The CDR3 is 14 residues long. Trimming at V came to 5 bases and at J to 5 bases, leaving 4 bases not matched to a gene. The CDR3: CASSAGQGNEKLFF. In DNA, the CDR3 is TGTGCCAGCAGCGCCGGACAGGGAAATGAAAAACTGTTTTTT.

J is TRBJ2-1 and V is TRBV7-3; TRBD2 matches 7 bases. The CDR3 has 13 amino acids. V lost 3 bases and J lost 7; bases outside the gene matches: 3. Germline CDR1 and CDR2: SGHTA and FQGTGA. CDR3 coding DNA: TGTGCCAGCAGCTTCAGTAGCGGGAATGAGCAGTTCTTC. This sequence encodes CASSFSSGNEQFF.